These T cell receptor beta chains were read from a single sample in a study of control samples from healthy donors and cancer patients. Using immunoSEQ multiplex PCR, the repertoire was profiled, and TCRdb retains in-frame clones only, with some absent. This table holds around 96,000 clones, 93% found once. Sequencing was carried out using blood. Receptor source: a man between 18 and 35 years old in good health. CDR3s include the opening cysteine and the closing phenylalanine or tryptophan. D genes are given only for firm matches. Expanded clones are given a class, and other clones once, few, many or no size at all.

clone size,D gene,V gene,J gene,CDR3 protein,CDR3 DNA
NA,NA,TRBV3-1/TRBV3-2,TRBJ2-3,CASSQDGTVRTDTQYF,TGTGCCAGCAGCCAAGATGGTACAGTTCGCACAGATACGCAGTATTTT
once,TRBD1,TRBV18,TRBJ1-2,CASSPGTGIPRGYGYTF,TGTGCCAGCTCCCCGGGGACAGGAATCCCCCGGGGCTATGGCTACACCTTC
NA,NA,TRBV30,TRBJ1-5,CAWSVQVNQPQHF,TGTGCCTGGAGTGTGCAGGTCAATCAGCCCCAGCATTTT
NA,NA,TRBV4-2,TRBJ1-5,CASSQETGRHQPQHF,TGTGCCAGCAGCCAAGAAACAGGACGGCATCAGCCCCAGCATTTT
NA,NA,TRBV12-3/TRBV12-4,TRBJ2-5,CASSQNREETQYF,TGTGCCAGCAGCCAAAACAGGGAAGAGACCCAGTACTTC
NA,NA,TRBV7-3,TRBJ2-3,CASSLTPDTQYF,TGTGCCAGCAGCCTAACCCCAGATACGCAGTATTTT
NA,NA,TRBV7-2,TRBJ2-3,CASSLMSQADTQYF,TGTGCCAGCAGCCTCATGAGCCAGGCAGATACGCAGTATTTT
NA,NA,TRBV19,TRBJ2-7,CASSGETGGYEQYF,TGTGCCAGTAGTGGAGAGACAGGCGGGTACGAGCAGTACTTC
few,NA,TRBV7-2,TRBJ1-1,CASSLSGLNTEAFF,TGTGCCAGCAGCTTGTCTGGGCTAAACACTGAAGCTTTCTTT
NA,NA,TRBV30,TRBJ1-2,CAWNLRGNYGYTF,TGTGCCTGGAATCTCAGGGGTAACTATGGCTACACCTTC
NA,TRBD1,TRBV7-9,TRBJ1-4,CASSSPGQGAPNEKLFF,TGTGCCAGCAGCTCCCCGGGACAGGGGGCGCCGAATGAAAAACTGTTTTTT
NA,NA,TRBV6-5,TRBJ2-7,CASSYSMQGASYEQYF,TGTGCCAGCAGTTACTCGATGCAAGGAGCCTCCTACGAGCAGTACTTC
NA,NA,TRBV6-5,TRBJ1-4,CASKVSTDRGEKLFF,TGTGCCAGCAAAGTCTCGACGGATAGAGGTGAAAAACTGTTTTTT
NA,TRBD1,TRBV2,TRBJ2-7,CASSEQGESYEQYF,TGTGCCAGCAGTGAACAGGGGGAATCCTACGAGCAGTACTTC
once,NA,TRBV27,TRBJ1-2,CASSTGLYGYTF,TGTGCCAGCAGTACAGGGCTCTATGGCTACACCTTC
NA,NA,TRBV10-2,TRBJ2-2,CASRYKDGELFF,TGCGCCAGCAGATACAAGGACGGGGAGCTGTTTTTT
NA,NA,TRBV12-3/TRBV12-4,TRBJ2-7,CASSLGPAEQYF,TGTGCCAGCAGCCTGGGACCCGCGGAGCAGTACTTC
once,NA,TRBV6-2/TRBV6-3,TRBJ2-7,CASSPQVFGEQYF,TGTGCCAGCAGTCCCCAGGTTTTTGGGGAGCAGTACTTC
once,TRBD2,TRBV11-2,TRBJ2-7,CASSLASGSSYEQYF,TGTGCCAGCAGCTTAGCTAGCGGGAGCTCCTACGAGCAGTACTTC
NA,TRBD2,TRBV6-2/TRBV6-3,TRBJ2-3,CASSRAGVPGDTQYF,TGTGCCAGCAGTCGGGCGGGGGTTCCGGGGGATACGCAGTATTTT
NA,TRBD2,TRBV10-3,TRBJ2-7,CAIRGLAGVGEQYF,TGTGCCATCAGGGGACTAGCGGGAGTGGGCGAGCAGTACTTC
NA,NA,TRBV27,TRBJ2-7,CASTLSDGARGTYEQYF,TGTGCCAGCACCCTTTCTGACGGGGCCCGGGGGACCTACGAGCAGTACTTC
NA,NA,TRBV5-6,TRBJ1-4,CASSLSRPVLANFNEKLFF,TGTGCCAGCAGCTTGTCGAGGCCTGTTCTAGCGAACTTTAATGAAAAACTGTTTTTT
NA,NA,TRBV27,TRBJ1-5,CASSLGPLSSLPQHF,TGTGCCAGCAGTTTAGGACCGCTATCATCGTTGCCCCAGCATTTT
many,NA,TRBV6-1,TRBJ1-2,CASSEVTQGGYGYTF,TGTGCCAGCAGTGAAGTTACACAGGGTGGTTATGGCTACACCTTC
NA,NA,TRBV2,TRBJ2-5,CASSAWQGSQETQYF,TGTGCCAGCAGTGCATGGCAGGGTTCGCAAGAGACCCAGTACTTC
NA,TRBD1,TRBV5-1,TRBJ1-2,CASKEQGSTNYGYTF,TGCGCCAGCAAGGAACAGGGGTCGACTAACTATGGCTACACCTTC
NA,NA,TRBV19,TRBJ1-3,CASMNRETDTIYF,TGTGCCAGTATGAACAGGGAGACAGACACCATATATTTT
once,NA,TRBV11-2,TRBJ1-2,CASSPMMGISGYTF,TGTGCCAGCAGCCCCATGATGGGTATCTCTGGCTACACCTTC
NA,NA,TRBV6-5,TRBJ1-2,CASSPLGDYGYTF,TGTGCCAGCAGTCCTCTAGGGGACTATGGCTACACCTTC
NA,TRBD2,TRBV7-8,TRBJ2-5,CASSHSTSPKETQYF,TGTGCCAGCAGCCATTCGACTAGCCCGAAAGAGACCCAGTACTTC
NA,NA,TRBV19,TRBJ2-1,CASQAGGLSSYNEQFF,TGTGCCAGTCAAGCCGGGGGCCTGAGCTCCTACAATGAGCAGTTCTTC